This T cell receptor (beta chain) was profiled in a study of PD-1 blockade in mismatch repair-deficient tumors. Whole-study context: Enrolled about 2013-2016, patients had progressing, pretreated mismatch repair-deficient cancers of more than ten types.

V was pared by 1 base and J by 1 base, with 2 bases of the junction left unmatched. From germline, CDR1 is SEHNR and CDR2 FQNEAQ (reference sequence). CDR3 length: 15 residues. Every patient had mismatch repair deficiency by PCR or immunohistochemistry. Three pembrolizumab responders had their TCRs sequenced. Assay used: immunoSEQ multiplex PCR; TCRdb lists only in-frame clones, some missing. The sample comprises about 100,000 clones, 82% of which are singletons, and roughly 6.3% rests with the top ten. This clonotype was sampled from an adult with mismatch repair-deficient cancer. The chain is built from TRBV7-9 and TRBJ1-1; the match to TRBD1 covers 8 bases. The material sequenced was peripheral blood, taken approximately 35 weeks after starting pembrolizumab. The CDR3: CASSLDQGANTEAFF. In nucleotides, the CDR3 is TGTGCCAGCAGCTTAGATCAGGGGGCGAACACTGAAGCTTTCTTT. Variable domain in full (rest from reference TRBV7-9 and TRBJ1-1): DTGVSQNPRHKITKRGQNVTFRCDPISEHNRLYWYRQTLGQGPEFLTYFQNEAQLEKSRLLSDRFSAERPKGSFSTLEIQRTEQGDSAMYLCASSLDQGANTEAFFGQGTRLTVV.